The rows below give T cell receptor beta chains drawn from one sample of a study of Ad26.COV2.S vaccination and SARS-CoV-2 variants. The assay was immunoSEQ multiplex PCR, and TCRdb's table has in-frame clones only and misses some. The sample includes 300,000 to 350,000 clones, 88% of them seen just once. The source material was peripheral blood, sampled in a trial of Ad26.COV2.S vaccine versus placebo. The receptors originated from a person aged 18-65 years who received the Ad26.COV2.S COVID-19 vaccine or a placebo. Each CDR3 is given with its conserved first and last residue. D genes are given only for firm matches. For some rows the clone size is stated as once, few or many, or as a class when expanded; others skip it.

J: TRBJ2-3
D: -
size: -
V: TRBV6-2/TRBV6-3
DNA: TGTGCCAGCAGTCATGGGGTTTTCGGTGCAGATACGCAGTATTTT
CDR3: CASSHGVFGADTQYF

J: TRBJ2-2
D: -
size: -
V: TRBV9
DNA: TGTGCCAGCAGCGTAGGGGGCCTCAGCACCGGGGAGCTGTTTTTT
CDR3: CASSVGGLSTGELFF

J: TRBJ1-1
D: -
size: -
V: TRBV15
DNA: TGTGCCACCAGCAGAGATCGCGCCACTGAAGCTTTCTTT
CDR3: CATSRDRATEAFF

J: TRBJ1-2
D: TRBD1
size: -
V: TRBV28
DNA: TGTGCCAGCAGCATAAGAGGGGGCACCTATGGCTACACCTTC
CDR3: CASSIRGGTYGYTF

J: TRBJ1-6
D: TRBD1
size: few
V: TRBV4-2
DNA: TGTGCCAGCAGCCAAGACCGGGACAGAAGTTCACCCCTCCACTTT
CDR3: CASSQDRDRSSPLHF

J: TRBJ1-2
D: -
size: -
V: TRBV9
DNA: TGTGCCAGGCACAAGGGGCCTACCTGCTATGGCTACACCTTC
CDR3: CARHKGPTCYGYTF

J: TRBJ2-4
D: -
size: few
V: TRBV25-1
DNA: TGTGCCAGCCAGACCCAACAGGGACTAGCCAAAAACATTCAGTACTTC
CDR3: CASQTQQGLAKNIQYF

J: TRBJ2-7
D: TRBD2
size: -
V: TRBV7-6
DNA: TGTGCCAGCAGTCGTGAGACTAGCGGGAGAGCCTACGAGCAGTACTTC
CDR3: CASSRETSGRAYEQYF

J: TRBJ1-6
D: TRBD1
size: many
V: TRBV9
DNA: TGTGCCAGCAGTTCACAGGGGGCGTCAAATTCACCCCTCCACTTT
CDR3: CASSSQGASNSPLHF

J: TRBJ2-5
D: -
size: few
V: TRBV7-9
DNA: TGTGCCAGCAGCTTAAGACTCGGGATCCAAGAGACCCAGTACTTC
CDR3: CASSLRLGIQETQYF

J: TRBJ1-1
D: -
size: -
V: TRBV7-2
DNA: TGTGCCAGCAGCCCAAGAGGGATCGGCACTGAAGCTTTCTTT
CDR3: CASSPRGIGTEAFF

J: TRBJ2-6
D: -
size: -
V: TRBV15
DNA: TGTGCCACCAGCAGAGAGAGACTGGGGGCCAACGTCCTGACTTTC
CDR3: CATSRERLGANVLTF

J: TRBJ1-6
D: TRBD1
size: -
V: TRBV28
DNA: TGTGCCAGCAGTTTAGGGACAGGGGGAAGCTCCTATAATTCACCCCTCCACTTT
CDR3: CASSLGTGGSSYNSPLHF

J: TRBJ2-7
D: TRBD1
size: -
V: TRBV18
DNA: TGTGCCAGCTCACCACCGGGACAGGGTGGCGAGCAGTACTTC
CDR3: CASSPPGQGGEQYF

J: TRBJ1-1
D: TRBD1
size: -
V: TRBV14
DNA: TGTGCCAGCAGCCTTACCAGGGGGGGGACTGAAGCTTTCTTT
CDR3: CASSLTRGGTEAFF

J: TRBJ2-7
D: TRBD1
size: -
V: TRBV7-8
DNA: TGTGCCAGCAGCTTCACCACAGGGGGCGGTCGGTACTTC
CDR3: CASSFTTGGGRYF

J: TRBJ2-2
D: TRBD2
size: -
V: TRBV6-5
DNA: TGTGCCAGCAGTTACGGGGGGGACACCGGGGAGCTGTTTTTT
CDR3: CASSYGGDTGELFF

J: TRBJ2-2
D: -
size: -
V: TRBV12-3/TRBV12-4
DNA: TGTGCCAGCAGTTTAGGGGGGCCCGGGGAGCTGTTTTTT
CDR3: CASSLGGPGELFF

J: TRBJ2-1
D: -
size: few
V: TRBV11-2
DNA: TGTGCCAGCAGCTTAGACGTCCTGGGGGCGGGCAACAATGAGCAGTTCTTC
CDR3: CASSLDVLGAGNNEQFF

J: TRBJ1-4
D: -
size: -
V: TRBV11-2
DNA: TGTGCCAGCAGCTTACAGCAGGGTTGGGAAAAACTGTTTTTT
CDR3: CASSLQQGWEKLFF

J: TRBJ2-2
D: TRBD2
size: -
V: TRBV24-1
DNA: TGTGCCACCGGGACTAGCGGCGAGGGGGGTACCGGGGAGCTGTTTTTT
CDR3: CATGTSGEGGTGELFF

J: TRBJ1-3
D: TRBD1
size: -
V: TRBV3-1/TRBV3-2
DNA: TGTGCCAGCAGCCGTGGACAGGGGACTGGAAACACCATATATTTT
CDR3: CASSRGQGTGNTIYF

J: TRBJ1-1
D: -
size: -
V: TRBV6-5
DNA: TGTGCCAGCATCGAAACTGAAGGGGGGAACACTGAAGCTTTCTTT
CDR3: CASIETEGGNTEAFF

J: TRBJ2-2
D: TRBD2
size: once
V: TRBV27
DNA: TGTGCCAGCAGGTGGGAGGGTTGGTTCGACACCGGGGAGCTGTTTTTT
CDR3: CASRWEGWFDTGELFF

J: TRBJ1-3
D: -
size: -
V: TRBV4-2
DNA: TGTGCCAGCAGGCCGGGTGGGGTCGCGGGAAACACCATATATTTT
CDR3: CASRPGGVAGNTIYF

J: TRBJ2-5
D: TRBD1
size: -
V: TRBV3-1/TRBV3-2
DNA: TGTGCCAGCAGCCAGGGGGGGACAGGGGTAGAGACCCAGTACTTC
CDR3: CASSQGGTGVETQYF

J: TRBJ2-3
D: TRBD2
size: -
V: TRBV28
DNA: TGTGCCAGCAGTTTGCCTAGCGGGAGCACAGATACGCAGTATTTT
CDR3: CASSLPSGSTDTQYF

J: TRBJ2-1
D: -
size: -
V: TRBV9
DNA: TGTGCCAGCAGCGTAGGGGCCGTCAATGAGCAGTTCTTC
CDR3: CASSVGAVNEQFF

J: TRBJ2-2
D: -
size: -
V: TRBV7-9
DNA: TGTGCCAGCAGCTTAGATGGAGGGTGGACCGGGGAGCTGTTTTTT
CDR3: CASSLDGGWTGELFF

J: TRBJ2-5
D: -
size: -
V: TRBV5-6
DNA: TGTGCCAGCAGCTTGATAGAGACCCAGTACTTC
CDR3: CASSLIETQYF

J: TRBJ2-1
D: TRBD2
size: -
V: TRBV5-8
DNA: TGTGCCAGCAGCCTAGGACTAGCGGGTAAAAGGGGGGAGCAGTTCTTC
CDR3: CASSLGLAGKRGEQFF

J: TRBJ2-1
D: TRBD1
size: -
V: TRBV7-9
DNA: TGTGCCAGCAGCGGGTGGACAGGGGGTGGTGAGCAGTTCTTC
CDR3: CASSGWTGGGEQFF

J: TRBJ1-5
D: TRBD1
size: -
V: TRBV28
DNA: TGTGCCAGCAGGTCAACAGGGGTGGAATATAGCAATCAGCCCCAGCATTTT
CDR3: CASRSTGVEYSNQPQHF

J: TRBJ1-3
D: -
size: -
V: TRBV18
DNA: TGTGCCAGCTCACCACCGTCGGGGCAGAACACCATATATTTT
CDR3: CASSPPSGQNTIYF

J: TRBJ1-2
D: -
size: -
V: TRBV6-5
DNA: TGTGCCAGCAGTTACTCGCTTGACATTGGTGGCTACACCTTC
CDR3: CASSYSLDIGGYTF

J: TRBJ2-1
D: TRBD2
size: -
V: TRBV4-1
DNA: TGCGCCAGCAGCCAAAGCCCCACGGGGAGGGAGTACAATGAGCAGTTCTTC
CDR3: CASSQSPTGREYNEQFF

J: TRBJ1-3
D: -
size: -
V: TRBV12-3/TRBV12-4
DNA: TGTGCCAGCAGTCCAGGGTCTGGAAACACCATATATTTT
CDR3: CASSPGSGNTIYF

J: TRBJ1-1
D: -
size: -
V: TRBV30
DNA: TGTGCCTGGAGTGTATCCCCTGAAGCTTTCTTT
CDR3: CAWSVSPEAFF